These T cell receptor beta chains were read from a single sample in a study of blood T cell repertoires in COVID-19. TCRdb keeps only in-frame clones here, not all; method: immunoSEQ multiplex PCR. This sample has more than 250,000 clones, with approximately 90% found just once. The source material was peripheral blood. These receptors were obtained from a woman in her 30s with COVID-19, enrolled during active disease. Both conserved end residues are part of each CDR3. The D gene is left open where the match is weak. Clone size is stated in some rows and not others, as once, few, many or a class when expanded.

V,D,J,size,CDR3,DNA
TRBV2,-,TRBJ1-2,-,CASTNNGRGGNYGYTF,TGTGCCAGCACCAACAACGGAAGGGGGGGAAACTATGGCTACACCTTC
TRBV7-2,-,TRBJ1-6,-,CASSTRQTYNSPLHF,TGTGCCAGCAGCACCCGACAGACTTATAATTCACCCCTCCACTTT
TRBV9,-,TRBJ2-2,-,CASSPRRGLTGELFF,TGTGCCAGCAGCCCCCGAAGGGGTCTCACCGGGGAGCTGTTTTTT
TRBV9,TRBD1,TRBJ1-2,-,CASGGTGVYYGYTF,TGTGCCAGCGGAGGGACAGGGGTATACTATGGCTACACCTTC
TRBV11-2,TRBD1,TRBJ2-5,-,CASSSPGTALVTHQETQYF,TGTGCCAGCAGCTCTCCCGGGACAGCCTTGGTTACCCACCAAGAGACCCAGTACTTC
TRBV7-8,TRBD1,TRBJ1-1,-,CASSLSGGPNTEAFF,TGTGCCAGCAGCTTATCAGGGGGCCCGAACACTGAAGCTTTCTTT
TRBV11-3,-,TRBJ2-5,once,CASSLGGGETQYF,TGTGCCAGCAGCTTAGGGGGCGGAGAGACCCAGTACTTC
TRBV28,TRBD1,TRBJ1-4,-,CASSPGQTLGKLFF,TGTGCCAGCAGCCCGGGACAGACCCTTGGAAAACTGTTTTTT
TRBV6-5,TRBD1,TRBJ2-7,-,CASKTGTGSSYEQYF,TGTGCCAGCAAAACCGGGACAGGGTCATCCTACGAGCAGTACTTC
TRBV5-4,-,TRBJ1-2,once,CASSPDTNYGYTF,TGTGCCAGCAGCCCGGACACCAACTATGGCTACACCTTC
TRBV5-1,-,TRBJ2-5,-,CASEQGGGQETQYF,TGCGCCAGCGAACAAGGGGGGGGGCAAGAGACCCAGTACTTC
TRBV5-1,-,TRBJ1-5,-,CASSFGTASNQPQHF,TGCGCCAGCAGCTTCGGTACAGCTAGCAATCAGCCCCAGCATTTT
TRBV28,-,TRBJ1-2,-,CASSLIPQASNYGYTF,TGTGCCAGCAGTTTAATCCCACAGGCCAGTAACTATGGCTACACCTTC
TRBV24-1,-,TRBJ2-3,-,CATSGARGSDTQYF,TGTGCCACCAGTGGGGCAAGAGGGTCAGATACGCAGTATTTT
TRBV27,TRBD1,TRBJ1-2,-,CASSRSTGDYGYTF,TGTGCCAGCAGCCGATCGACAGGGGACTATGGCTACACCTTC
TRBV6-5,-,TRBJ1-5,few,CASRQGSAGNQPQHF,TGTGCCAGCAGACAGGGATCGGCGGGCAATCAGCCCCAGCATTTT
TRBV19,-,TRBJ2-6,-,CASSVTDSGANVLTF,TGTGCCAGTAGTGTGACAGATTCTGGGGCCAACGTCCTGACTTTC
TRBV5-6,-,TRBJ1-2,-,CASSLVRRARNTF,TGTGCCAGCAGCCTCGTGAGGAGGGCCCGTAACACCTTC
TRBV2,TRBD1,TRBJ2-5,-,CASSEAIGTGEETQYF,TGTGCCAGCAGTGAAGCTATCGGGACAGGGGAAGAGACCCAGTACTTC
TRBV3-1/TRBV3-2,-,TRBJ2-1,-,CASSLGSPSEYEQFF,TGTGCCAGCAGCCTCGGGTCCCCCTCTGAGTATGAGCAGTTCTTC
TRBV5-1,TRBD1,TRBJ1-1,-,CASSLGRGLVAEAFF,TGCGCCAGCAGCTTAGGCAGGGGGCTGGTCGCTGAAGCTTTCTTT
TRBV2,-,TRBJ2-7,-,CASSDGIDSWEQYF,TGTGCCAGCAGTGATGGTATAGACTCTTGGGAGCAGTACTTC
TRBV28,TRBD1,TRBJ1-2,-,CASSFGQDDTRYGYTF,TGTGCCAGCAGTTTTGGACAGGACGATACCCGCTATGGCTACACCTTC
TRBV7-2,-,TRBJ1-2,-,CASSVASQISPYGYTF,TGTGCCAGCAGCGTAGCATCCCAGATTTCCCCTTATGGCTACACCTTC
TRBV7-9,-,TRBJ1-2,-,CASSLARQAYGYTF,TGTGCCAGCAGCTTAGCCAGGCAGGCCTATGGCTACACCTTC
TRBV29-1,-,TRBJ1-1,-,CSAGDRLGTEAFF,TGCAGCGCCGGAGACAGGCTGGGCACTGAAGCTTTCTTT
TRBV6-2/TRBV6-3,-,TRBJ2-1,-,CASSYSRNMGYNEQFF,TGTGCCAGCAGTTACTCGAGGAACATGGGTTACAATGAGCAGTTCTTC
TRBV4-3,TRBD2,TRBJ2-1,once,CASSQDERGDFYNEQFF,TGCGCCAGCAGCCAAGATGAGCGGGGGGATTTCTACAATGAGCAGTTCTTC
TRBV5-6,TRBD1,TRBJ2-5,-,CASSPMRDRQETQYF,TGTGCCAGCAGCCCGATGAGGGACAGGCAAGAGACCCAGTACTTC
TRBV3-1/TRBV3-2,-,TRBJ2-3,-,CASSQGVLARDTQYF,TGTGCCAGCAGCCAAGGTGTCCTAGCGAGGGATACGCAGTATTTT
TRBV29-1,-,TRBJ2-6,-,CSARTGGANVLTF,TGCAGCGCTAGGACTGGTGGGGCCAACGTCCTGACTTTC
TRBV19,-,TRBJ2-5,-,CASSIDLPGETQYF,TGTGCCAGTAGTATAGATCTCCCAGGGGAGACCCAGTACTTC
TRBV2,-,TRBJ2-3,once,CASRQRSPTDTQYF,TGTGCCAGCAGACAGCGGAGCCCCACAGATACGCAGTATTTT
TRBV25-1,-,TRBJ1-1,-,CASSDRGGREAFF,TGTGCCAGCAGTGACAGGGGCGGGAGGGAAGCTTTCTTT
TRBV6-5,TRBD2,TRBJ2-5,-,CASQWTRKETQYF,TGTGCCAGCCAGTGGACTAGGAAAGAGACCCAGTACTTC
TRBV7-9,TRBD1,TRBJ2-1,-,CASSLGTGVNNEQFF,TGTGCCAGCAGCTTAGGGACAGGGGTTAACAATGAGCAGTTCTTC
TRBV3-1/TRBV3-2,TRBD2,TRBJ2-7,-,CASSQGLAGANEQYF,TGTGCCAGCAGCCAAGGACTAGCGGGGGCCAACGAGCAGTACTTC
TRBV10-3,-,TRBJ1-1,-,CAIRTGNTEAFF,TGTGCCATCAGGACAGGGAACACTGAAGCTTTCTTT
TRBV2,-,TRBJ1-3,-,CTSGPSERADTIYF,TGTACCAGCGGCCCTTCAGAGAGGGCGGACACCATATATTTT
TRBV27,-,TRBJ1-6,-,CASSLSVNGSPLHF,TGTGCCAGCAGTTTATCCGTGAACGGTTCACCCCTCCACTTT
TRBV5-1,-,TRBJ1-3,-,CASSQDGISGNTIYF,TGCGCCAGCAGCCAGGACGGGATCTCTGGAAACACCATATATTTT
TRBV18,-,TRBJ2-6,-,CASSPPLGPGANVLTF,TGTGCCAGCTCACCCCCACTGGGCCCTGGGGCCAACGTCCTGACTTTC
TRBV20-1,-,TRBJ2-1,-,CSARAPWGGVF,TGCAGTGCTAGAGCTCCATGGGGGGGCGTCTTC
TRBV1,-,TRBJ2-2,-,CTSSQDRGGGSFGAGELFF,TGCACCAGCAGCCAAGATAGGGGCGGGGGCTCATTTGGGGCCGGGGAGCTGTTTTTT
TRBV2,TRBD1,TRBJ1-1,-,CASSALTGVANTEAFF,TGTGCCAGCAGTGCTTTGACAGGGGTCGCGAACACTGAAGCTTTCTTT
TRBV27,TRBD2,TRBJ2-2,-,CASPSGGSTGELFF,TGTGCCAGCCCTAGCGGAGGGAGCACCGGGGAGCTGTTTTTT
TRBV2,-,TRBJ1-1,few,CASSEGSGVITSQAFF,TGTGCCAGCAGTGAAGGGTCAGGGGTCATTACGTCTCAAGCTTTCTTT
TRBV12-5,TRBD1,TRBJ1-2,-,CASGDHRGRYGYTF,TGTGCTAGTGGAGACCACAGGGGGAGGTACGGCTACACCTTC
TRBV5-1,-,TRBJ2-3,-,CASSSAGAFTDTQYF,TGCGCCAGCAGCTCAGCGGGCGCCTTCACAGATACGCAGTATTTT
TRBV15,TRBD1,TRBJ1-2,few,CATSRRGGVGGYTF,TGTGCCACCAGCAGAAGAGGGGGCGTCGGTGGCTACACCTTC
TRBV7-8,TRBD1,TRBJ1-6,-,CASSLATGTGMPPLHF,TGTGCCAGCAGCTTAGCGACCGGGACAGGGATGCCACCCCTCCACTTT
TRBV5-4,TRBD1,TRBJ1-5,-,CASSLPGGPQHF,TGTGCCAGCAGCCTACCAGGGGGGCCCCAGCATTTT
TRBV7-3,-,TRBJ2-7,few,CASSLLPSLSSYEQYF,TGTGCCAGCAGCTTACTTCCTAGCCTCAGCTCCTACGAGCAGTACTTC